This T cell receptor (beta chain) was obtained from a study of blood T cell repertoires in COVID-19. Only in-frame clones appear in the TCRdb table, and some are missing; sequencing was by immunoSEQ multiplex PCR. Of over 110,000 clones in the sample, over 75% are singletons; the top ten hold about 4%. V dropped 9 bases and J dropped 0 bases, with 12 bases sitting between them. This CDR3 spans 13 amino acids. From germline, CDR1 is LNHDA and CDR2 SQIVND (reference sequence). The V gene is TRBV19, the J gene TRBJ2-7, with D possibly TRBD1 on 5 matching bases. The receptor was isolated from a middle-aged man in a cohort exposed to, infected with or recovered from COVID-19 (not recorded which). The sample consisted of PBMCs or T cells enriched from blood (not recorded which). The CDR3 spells CASAYRSSYEQYF. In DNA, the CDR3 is TGTGCCAGCGCGTACAGGAGCTCCTACGAGCAGTACTTC.